The 14 T cell receptor beta chains reported below all come from one sample, sequenced in a study of T cell repertoires in cytomegalovirus infection. No cognate antigen is known for these TCRs. TCRdb passed the reads through MiXCR, listing each CDR3 protein once. There are more than 250,000 distinct CDR3 sequences in the sample; approximately 25% occur only once, and about 14% lies in the top ten. The sample in question was cultured PBMCs, obtained from culture after CMV antigen stimulation. All receptors come from a human donor in good health (CMV status not recorded). Some clones in this sample may be carry-over from other donors' samples.

This clonotype is a singleton in its sample. The chain employs TRBV30 and TRBJ1-2; D gene ambiguous. The V end lost 0 bases, the J end lost 2 bases, and 7 bases lay between the germline ends. The CDR3 is made up of 13 amino acids. Germline assignment: CDR1 GTSNPN and CDR2 SVGIG (reference sequence). The CDR3 coding sequence is TGTGCCTGGAGTGTACTCGGGAACTATGGCTACACCTTC. It encodes CAWSVLGNYGYTF.

V usage is TRBV20-1 and J usage is TRBJ2-3; the match to TRBD2 covers 11 bases. V shed 4 bases and J 2 bases; nucleotides not matched to a gene: 8. This CDR3 is built from 16 residues. Germline V gene sequence: CDR1 DFQATT, CDR2 SNEGSKA (reference sequence). The CDR3 spells CSANHRLAGNTDTQYF. CDR3 sequence (DNA): TGCAGTGCTAACCACCGACTAGCGGGAAACACAGATACGCAGTATTTT.

The table lists this clonotype with many counts. This sequence joins TRBV5-6 and TRBJ1-1, with unresolved D. V shed 1 base and J shed 0 bases, with 7 bases lying between them. The CDR3 has 14 residues. Germline V gene data show CDR1 as SGHDT and CDR2 as YYEEEE. Written as DNA, the CDR3 is TGTGCCAGCAGCTTGTTGGGAATGAACACTGAAGCTTTCTTT. Amino acid sequence: CASSLLGMNTEAFF.

The gene calls are TRBV6-2 or TRBV6-3 and TRBJ2-1, with D uncertain. Germline V gives CDR1 MNHEY, CDR2 SVGEGT. The CDR3 is made up of 17 amino acids. V was trimmed by 2 bases and J by 4 bases, leaving 18 bases between them. The CDR3 spells CASSYPSHLTIYNEQFF. The CDR3, as DNA: TGTGCCAGCAGTTACCCGAGTCATCTTACAATTTACAATGAGCAGTTCTTC.

V gene TRBV18 combines with J gene TRBJ2-1; 8 nucleotides match TRBD2. V lost 0 bases to trimming and J lost 6 bases; unmatched junction nucleotides: 10. Germline-derived CDR1 and CDR2 are KGHSH and LQKENI. The CDR3 has 17 amino acids. The CDR3 region has the DNA TGTGCCAGCTCACCACCCGGGACGGGAGGGCCCTCCAATGAGCAGTTCTTC. This sequence encodes CASSPPGTGGPSNEQFF.

The genes are TRBV2 and TRBJ1-5; no firm D call. CDR3 length: 14 residues. The germline gives CDR1 SNHLY, CDR2 FYNNEI. Trimming removed 4 bases from V and 1 base from J, with 8 bases in between. CDR3 sequence reads: CASSVEGSNQPQHF. The CDR3 nucleotides read TGTGCCAGCAGTGTGGAGGGAAGCAATCAGCCCCAGCATTTT.

The V and J genes are TRBV28 and TRBJ2-1; D remains ambiguous. There are 11 residues in the CDR3. Trimming stripped 5 bases from V and 12 bases from J, with 11 bases between. Looked up from germline, CDR1 is MDHEN and CDR2 is SYDVKM. CDR3 sequence reads: CASSPNRGQFF. CDR3 bases: TGTGCCAGCAGTCCCAATCGTGGGCAGTTCTTC.

This chain links TRBV7-9 with TRBJ1-2; the match to TRBD1 covers 10 bases. Per germline, CDR1 SEHNR and CDR2 FQNEAQ (reference sequence). This CDR3 has 14 amino acids. The V and J ends lost 1 base and 8 bases, in that order; junction bases with no gene match: 4. The CDR3 bases are TGTGCCAGCAGCTTAGGACAGGGGGCGCAAGGCTACACCTTC. Its translation: CASSLGQGAQGYTF.

The chain employs TRBV4-1 and TRBJ1-4, with 9 bases matching TRBD1. Per the germline V gene, CDR1 is MGHRA and CDR2 is YSYEKL. The CDR3 is made up of 16 amino acids. Trimming at V came to 3 bases and at J to 2 bases, leaving 4 bases not matched to a gene. This chain's CDR3 is CASSHRDRATNEKLFF. The CDR3 DNA follows: TGCGCCAGCAGCCACCGGGACAGGGCCACTAATGAAAAACTGTTTTTT.

This clonotype was seen at least ten times. Here the CDR3 reads CASGLAGYETQYF. The CDR3 DNA is TGTGCCAGCGGACTAGCGGGCTATGAGACCCAGTACTTC. The chain uses TRBV6-1 and TRBJ2-5, with 11 bases identical to TRBD2. Germline trimming cut 8 bases from V and 5 bases from J; bases unmatched to any gene: 4. This CDR3 has 13 amino acids. In germline, CDR1 is MNHNS, CDR2 SASEGT.

The chain couples TRBV12-3 or TRBV12-4 to TRBJ1-2, with 7 bases that match TRBD1. The CDR3 extends over 12 amino acids. The V gene end was trimmed by 4 bases and the J gene end by 8 bases; junction bases not matched to a gene: 4. The CDR3 DNA reads as TGTGCCAGCAGTTCGCGGGACAGCGGCTACACCTTC. It specifies CASSSRDSGYTF.

This clonotype was detected only once. The rearrangement joins TRBV11-3 to TRBJ2-3; D is uncertain. The V and J ends lost 4 bases and 4 bases respectively, with 15 bases between them. Germline CDR1 and CDR2: SGHNT and YENEEA. This CDR3 region has 15 residues. The CDR3 reads CASSSLPDPPDTQYF. The CDR3 DNA follows: TGTGCCAGCAGCTCCCTACCCGACCCGCCAGATACGCAGTATTTT.

The chain is built from TRBV12-5 and TRBJ2-5; D not resolved. V was trimmed by 4 bases and J by 2 bases, leaving 17 bases between them. The germline gives CDR1 LGHNT, CDR2 FRNRAP. The CDR3 is 16 residues long. CDR3 bases: TGTGCTAGTGGTTCACCTCGGACCGAACAACAAGAGACCCAGTACTTC. It encodes CASGSPRTEQQETQYF.

This clonotype was observed a few times. This chain joins TRBV6-1 and TRBJ2-4; a weak D match, TRBD2 (5 bases). The CDR3 has 16 residues. Germline CDR1 is MNHNS and CDR2 is SASEGT. Trimming pared 2 bases from V and 1 base from J, leaving 12 bases between. The DNA for the CDR3 is TGTGCCAGCAGTGAATCGTGGGCGGGCGCCAAAAACATTCAGTACTTC. Its protein product is CASSESWAGAKNIQYF.